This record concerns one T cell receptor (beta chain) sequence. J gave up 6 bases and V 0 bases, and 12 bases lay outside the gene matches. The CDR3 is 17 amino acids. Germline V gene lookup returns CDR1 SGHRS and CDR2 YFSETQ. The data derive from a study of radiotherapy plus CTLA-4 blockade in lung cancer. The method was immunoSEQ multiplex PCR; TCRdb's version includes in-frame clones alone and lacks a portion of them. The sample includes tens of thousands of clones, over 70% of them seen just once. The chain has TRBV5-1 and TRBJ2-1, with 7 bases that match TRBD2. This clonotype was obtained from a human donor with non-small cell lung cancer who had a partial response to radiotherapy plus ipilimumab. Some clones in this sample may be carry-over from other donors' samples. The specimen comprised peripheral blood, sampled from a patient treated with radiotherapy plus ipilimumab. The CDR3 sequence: CASSLVGAGSQFNEQFF. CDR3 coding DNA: TGCGCCAGCAGCTTGGTCGGAGCGGGGAGCCAATTCAATGAGCAGTTCTTC.